A selection of T cell receptor beta chains follows, all from one sample in a study of cytomegalovirus exposure and HLA in healthy donors. Only in-frame clones appear in the TCRdb table, and some are missing; sequencing was by immunoSEQ multiplex PCR. The profile shows under 300,000 clones, 90% of them singletons. The sample was PBMCs. All receptors derive from a woman younger than 35 in good health and CMV-seronegative. CDR3s include the opening cysteine and the closing phenylalanine or tryptophan.

CASSPRTVLNTEAFF TRBJ1-1 TRBV28
CAISETGTGQETQYF TRBJ2-5 TRBV10-3
CATSRAPGQGVPDTQYF TRBJ2-3 TRBV15
CASSSIPNTEAFF TRBJ1-1 TRBV28
CSVAGGREETQYF TRBJ2-5 TRBV29-1
CASSPTSSNEQFF TRBJ2-1 TRBV7-9
CASSLIPGREKLFF TRBJ1-4 TRBV11-2
CASKKREGGYTF TRBJ1-2 TRBV27
CASSPIGTGGNEQFF TRBJ2-1 TRBV7-2
CASSQEYRAFAATNEKLFF TRBJ1-4 TRBV4-3
CASSFLRGGSTGELFF TRBJ2-2 TRBV27
CASSGWSSGNTIYF TRBJ1-3 TRBV5-5
CATSRVVTEDTDTQYF TRBJ2-3 TRBV15
CASSLGFTSSTDTQYF TRBJ2-3 TRBV7-9
CASSLGGLPYIQYF TRBJ2-5 TRBV7-2
CASSLGTSGPHEQFF TRBJ2-1 TRBV5-1
CASSLDLAGWGNEQFF TRBJ2-1 TRBV5-6
CASSFSGGSYNEQFF TRBJ2-1 TRBV7-2
CASSVAPTGVNTEAFF TRBJ1-1 TRBV9
CASSPDITFGELFF TRBJ2-2 TRBV27